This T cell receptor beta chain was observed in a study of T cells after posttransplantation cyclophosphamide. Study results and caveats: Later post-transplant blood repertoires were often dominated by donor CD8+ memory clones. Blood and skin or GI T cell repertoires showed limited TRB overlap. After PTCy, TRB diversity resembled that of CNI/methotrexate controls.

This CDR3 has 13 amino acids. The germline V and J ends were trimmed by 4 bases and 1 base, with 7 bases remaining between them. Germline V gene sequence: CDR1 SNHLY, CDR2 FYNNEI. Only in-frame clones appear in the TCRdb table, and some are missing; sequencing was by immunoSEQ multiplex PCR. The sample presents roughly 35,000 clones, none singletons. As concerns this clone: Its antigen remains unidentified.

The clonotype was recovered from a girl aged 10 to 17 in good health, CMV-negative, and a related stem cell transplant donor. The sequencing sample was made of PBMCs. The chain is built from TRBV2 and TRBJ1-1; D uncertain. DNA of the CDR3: TGTGCCAGCAGTGTACGGGGGAACACTGAAGCTTTCTTT. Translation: CASSVRGNTEAFF.